This section outlines one TCR beta chain sequence together with its context. Through a sample-barcoded 5' primer and a J-beta primer mix, a second PCR was run for roughly 6 to 11 cycles. All samples yielded 3 million or more CDR3-containing paired-end reads. MiXCR, applied by TCRdb to the 5' RACE reads, yields one record per CDR3 protein. The data hold some 760,000 distinct CDR3 sequences, with 25% observed a single time. The sample comes from a study of blood T cells in healthy people across ages. V was cut by 3 bases and J by 1 base, with 10 bases left in between. This CDR3 spans 14 amino acids. Germline lookup yields CDR1 LNHDA and CDR2 SQIVND (reference sequence). These data also featured in a second study, about T cells of mothers and their children.

The chain combines TRBV19 with TRBJ2-7; TRBD1 might be the D (5 bases). Input material: blood. The source of this sequence is a boy aged 5-17 years in good health. CDR3 amino acids: CASSMSTDSYEQYF. CDR3 nucleotides: TGTGCCAGTAGTATGTCGACAGATTCCTACGAGCAGTACTTC.